The following is a T cell receptor beta chain sequence with its context. These data are taken from a study of blood T cell repertoires in COVID-19. In the study overall: Some COVID-19 samples were acute and others convalescent; all came from the United States, Italy and Spain. PBMCs, B-cell-depleted T cells, or T cells provided the cDNA or gDNA that made up the material.

Authors' data handling: Estimated nucleated cell counts came from reference gene primer amplification. Sequencing used immunoSEQ multiplex PCR; TCRdb keeps in-frame clones, though not all of them. V and J calls and clone size come straight from that table; D and trimming were deduced from the DNA. The sample holds around 21,000 clones, approximately 85% seen once. Germline V gene data show CDR1 as SGHRS and CDR2 as YFSETQ. This CDR3 has 12 residues. V was cut by 0 bases and J by 10 bases, with 8 bases left in between. This sequence joins TRBV5-1 and TRBJ2-1, with D possibly matching TRBD2 (6 bases). This receptor was obtained from a man older than 75 with acute or convalescent COVID-19. Sequencing used peripheral blood. The chain's CDR3 is CASSLEAGEQFF. DNA for the CDR3: TGCGCCAGCAGCTTGGAGGCGGGAGAGCAGTTCTTC.